This T cell receptor beta chain is drawn from a study of cytotoxic CD8 clonotypes in ibrutinib-treated CLL. Study-wide results and caveats: T-cell clonality at baseline went above that of age-matched healthy donors and rose and fell with circulating CD8+ T-cell counts.

The germline V and J ends were trimmed by 6 bases and 2 bases, with 8 bases remaining between them. Germline V CDR1 and CDR2: MNHEY, SVGAGI. This CDR3 has 13 residues. Clones were sequenced by immunoSEQ multiplex PCR, and TCRdb holds only the in-frame ones, with some missing. The data show 130,000 or so clones, approximately 80% seen once. Worth noting for this clone: Antigen unknown.

Specimen: PBMCs, collected after 24 months of ibrutinib treatment. J is TRBJ1-3 and V is TRBV6-5; D uncertain. This clonotype was sampled from a human donor with chronic lymphocytic leukemia. The CDR3 DNA reads as TGTGCCAGCAGAAGGACGGCTGGAAACACCATATATTTT. It yields the protein CASRRTAGNTIYF.